This T cell receptor (beta chain) was documented in a study of CD8 T cells in ankylosing spondylitis. Whole-study results and caveats: Blood of patients with ankylosing spondylitis appeared to be characterized by a TCR beta motif of 8 or 9 highly homologous variants. Matched ankylosing spondylitis synovial fluid reportedly contained a significantly enriched population of disease-linked clones. A number of the motif variants had already been described in reactive arthritis synovial fluid and blood.

Quantitative molecular-barcoded 5'-RACE generated the TCR beta libraries. TCRdb independently ran MiXCR on the 5' RACE reads; one entry per CDR3 protein. The sample contains 180,000 or so distinct CDR3 sequences, 11% of which appear only once. At least ten counts were recorded for this clonotype. Its cognate antigen is unknown. The V gene's germline CDR1 is SGHRS and CDR2 YFSETQ. Trimming cost V 0 bases and J 4 bases, with 10 bases left between them. This CDR3 is built from 14 residues. Sequences were obtained from blood, either unsorted or a sorted T cell fraction (not recorded which). This receptor was identified in a male donor with ankylosing spondylitis or in good health (not recorded which). The chain joins TRBV5-1 to TRBJ1-1; D unresolved. CDR3 amino acids: CASSLDGEGTEAFF. CDR3 coding DNA: TGCGCCAGCAGCTTGGATGGGGAGGGCACTGAAGCTTTCTTT. Based on the CDR3 plus reference TRBV5-1 and TRBJ1-1, the full variable domain is KAGVTQTPRYLIKTRGQQVTLSCSPISGHRSVSWYQQTPGQGLQFLFEYFSETQRNKGNFPGRFSGRQFSNSRSEMNVSTLELGDSALYLCASSLDGEGTEAFFGQGTRLTVV.